A selection of T cell receptor beta chains follows, all from one sample in a study of long-term antiretroviral therapy in people with HIV. Here immunoSEQ multiplex PCR was the method, and the copy in TCRdb shows in-frame clones only, minus some. The repertoire holds fewer than 40,000 clones, with around 79% as singletons. Sequenced here: unsorted PBMCs, sampled 1.9 years after starting antiretroviral therapy. The source is a man in his late teens or twenties with HIV. Both conserved end residues are part of each CDR3. D genes are given only for firm matches. Where a row states a size, it is once, few, many or the class of an expanded clone; other rows omit it.

D,size,V,J,DNA,CDR3
TRBD2,-,TRBV5-4,TRBJ2-3,TGTGCCAGCAGCGTTGGAGCGGGGGAACGGAGAGATACGCAGTATTTT,CASSVGAGERRDTQYF
-,-,TRBV7-9,TRBJ1-1,TGTGCCAGCAGCTGGAGGCAGGGTTTGAACACTGAAGCTTTCTTT,CASSWRQGLNTEAFF
-,-,TRBV6-1,TRBJ1-2,TGTGCCAGCAGTAAAGAAGTGGGGGTCTATGGCTACACCTTC,CASSKEVGVYGYTF
-,once,TRBV18,TRBJ1-3,TGTGCCAGCTCACCTCCCGGGAGCTCTGGAAACACCATATATTTT,CASSPPGSSGNTIYF
-,-,TRBV2,TRBJ1-6,TGTGCCAGCAGGGAGCGACAGGAATATAATTCACCCCTCCACTTT,CASRERQEYNSPLHF
TRBD2,-,TRBV5-1,TRBJ2-5,TGCGCCAGCAGCTTGCAGGGAGGGGAAGAGACCCAGTACTTC,CASSLQGGEETQYF
-,-,TRBV18,TRBJ2-6,TGTGCCAGCTCACCAAGGCAGGGCGTATGGGACTCTGGGGCCAACGTCCTGACTTTC,CASSPRQGVWDSGANVLTF
-,-,TRBV19,TRBJ1-1,TGTGCCAGTAGTCCCACCCCAACGAACACTGAAGCTTTCTTT,CASSPTPTNTEAFF
-,few,TRBV30,TRBJ1-5,TGTGCCTGGAGTTTCTCCCACGGCCAGCCCCAGCATTTT,CAWSFSHGQPQHF
TRBD1,-,TRBV7-3,TRBJ2-2,TGTGCCAGCAGCTTATCTGTAGGGGGCTCGGCCGGGGAGCTGTTTTTT,CASSLSVGGSAGELFF
-,-,TRBV18,TRBJ1-5,TGTGCCAGCTCACCAGGGGTCCCCAATCAGCCCCAGCATTTT,CASSPGVPNQPQHF
-,-,TRBV18,TRBJ1-5,TGTGCCAGCTCATCAAGTTCGGTGGGCAATCAGCCCCAGCATTTT,CASSSSSVGNQPQHF
-,-,TRBV19,TRBJ2-1,TGTGCCAGCGCACGTCTGGCGCTTAATGAGCAGTTCTTC,CASARLALNEQFF
-,-,TRBV29-1,TRBJ1-1,TGCAGCGGTAAGGACCTGAACACTGAAGCTTTCTTT,CSGKDLNTEAFF
-,-,TRBV28,TRBJ1-5,TGTGCCAGTTACACACCGGTTGGTCAGCCCCAGCATTTT,CASYTPVGQPQHF